Below, one T cell receptor beta chain is given with its context. The antigen is unknown. Researchers ran the PCR with 60 Vbeta and 13 Jbeta primers. Assay: immunoSEQ multiplex PCR; the TCRdb copy retains only in-frame clones and omits some. The sample holds approximately 190,000 clones, more than 75% seen once. This sample is part of a study of cytomegalovirus exposure and HLA in healthy donors. On the study more broadly: A previous analysis identified about 110 million unique TCR beta sequences derived from roughly 180 million T cells. Findings and caveats of the study: Researchers reportedly found TCR beta sequences accurately predicted most subjects' HLA-A and HLA-B alleles. The majority of TCR sequences were rare, yet some public TCRs appeared in many donors. 164 TCR beta chains were listed as cytomegalovirus-associated.

Germline assignment: CDR1 MNHNS and CDR2 SASEGT. This CDR3 is built from 14 residues. V was clipped by 8 bases and J by 8 bases, with 19 bases between them. The receptor's source is a man in his forties in good health and CMV-seropositive. The chain has TRBV6-1 and TRBJ2-4; tentatively, D is TRBD2 (6 bases). The sequenced sample was PBMCs. CDR3 nucleotide sequence: TGTGCCAGCTCAATCCGGGGGTTCGTGGACATTCAGTACTTC. It specifies CASSIRGFVDIQYF.